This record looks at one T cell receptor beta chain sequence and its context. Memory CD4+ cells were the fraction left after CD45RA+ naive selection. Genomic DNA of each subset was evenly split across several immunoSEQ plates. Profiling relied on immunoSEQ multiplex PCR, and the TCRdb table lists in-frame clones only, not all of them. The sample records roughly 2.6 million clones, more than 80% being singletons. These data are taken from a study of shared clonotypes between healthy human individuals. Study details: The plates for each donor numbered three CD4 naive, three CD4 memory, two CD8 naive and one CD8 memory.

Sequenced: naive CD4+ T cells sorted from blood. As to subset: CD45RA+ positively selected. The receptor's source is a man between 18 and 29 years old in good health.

The DNA for the CDR3 is TGTGCCAGCAGTGAATTTGGACAGATTCCTTATGGCTACACCTTC. Translation gives CASSEFGQIPYGYTF. V is TRBV2 and J is TRBJ1-2, with D maybe TRBD1 (6 bases). CDR1 is SNHLY, CDR2 FYNNEI, per germline. Between the trimmed V and J ends, which lost 2 bases and 5 bases, there was a span of 15 bases. The CDR3 runs 15 residues.